The 10 T cell receptor beta chains reported below all come from one sample, sequenced in a study of blood T cell repertoires in COVID-19 (dated by TCRdb to about 2020). The method was the immunoSEQ multiplex PCR assay. TCRdb stores this immuneACCESS table with in-frame sequences only. Part of the clones is absent; in the studies checked, under half of the shortfall reflects unresolved V genes, and no reason is known for the rest. The sample table lists about 180,000 clones, around 85% of them with a count of one. Together, the top ten hold about 9.1% of the sample. Specimen: peripheral blood. These receptors were collected from a woman older than 75 with acute or convalescent COVID-19.

The CDR3 here is CSVPARTGDTGELFF. In nucleotides, the CDR3 is TGCAGCGTCCCCGCCCGGACAGGGGACACCGGGGAGCTGTTTTTT. The chain employs TRBV29-1 and TRBJ2-2, with 9 positions matching TRBD1. The J segment lost 3 bases and the V segment lost 6 bases, leaving 8 bases of the junction unmatched. The V gene's germline CDR1 is SQVTM and CDR2 ANQGSEA. The length of the CDR3 is 15 residues.

CDR3 region: CSATEDEKLFF. CDR3 DNA sequence: TGCAGTGCGACAGAGGATGAAAAACTGTTTTTT. The gene calls are TRBV20-1 and TRBJ1-4; D might be TRBD1 (5 bases). The germline CDR1 and CDR2 sequences are DFQATT and SNEGSKA (reference sequence). V gave up 6 bases and J gave up 6 bases, with 8 bases separating them. The CDR3 extends over 11 amino acids.

This chain joins TRBV30 and TRBJ2-7; 9 positions agree with TRBD1. This CDR3 spans 12 amino acids. Germline-derived CDR1 and CDR2 are GTSNPN and SVGIG (reference sequence). V was clipped by 1 base and J by 7 bases; unmatched bases: 2. The CDR3: CAWSGQGGEQYF. The CDR3 nucleotides are TGTGCCTGGAGTGGACAGGGGGGGGAGCAGTACTTC.

The chain is built from TRBV7-2 and TRBJ2-3, with 10 nucleotides matching TRBD2. Germline V gives CDR1 SGHTA, CDR2 FQGNSA. The CDR3 contains 15 residues. V gave up 1 base and J gave up 5 bases; unmatched junction bases: 3. This CDR3 is CASSLGSGRQDTQYF. The CDR3 DNA reads TGTGCCAGCAGCTTAGGTAGCGGGAGGCAAGATACGCAGTATTTT.

V gene TRBV9 combines with J gene TRBJ1-6; no reliable D call. Germline loops: CDR1 SGDLS, CDR2 YYNGEE. V shed 0 bases and J shed 4 bases, with 5 bases lying between them. This CDR3 has 14 amino acids. CDR3 amino acids: CASSVGEYNSPLHF. The CDR3 DNA is TGTGCCAGCAGCGTAGGGGAGTATAATTCACCCCTCCACTTT.

V and J are TRBV19 and TRBJ2-1; 8 nucleotides match TRBD2. V lost 5 bases, J lost 6 bases, and 9 bases stayed unmatched. CDR3 size: 15 residues. Germline CDR1 is LNHDA and CDR2 is SQIVND (reference sequence). CDR3 loop: CASSPPRGLGNEQFF. CDR3 DNA sequence: TGTGCCAGTAGTCCCCCCCGGGGACTAGGCAATGAGCAGTTCTTC.

V is TRBV14 and J is TRBJ1-1; D unresolved. Germline CDR1 and CDR2: SGHDN and FVKESK. V dropped 3 bases and J dropped 0 bases, with 11 bases sitting between them. The CDR3 consists of 15 residues. The CDR3 DNA reads TGTGCCAGCAGCCACCGGGTCCGTTTGAACACTGAAGCTTTCTTT. This sequence encodes CASSHRVRLNTEAFF.

This clone was seen just once. The chain employs TRBV4-2 and TRBJ2-6; D possibly corresponds to TRBD2 (6 bases). The germline V gene encodes CDR1 LGHNA and CDR2 YNFKEQ. V was shortened by 0 bases and J by 0 bases, with 12 bases between the two germline ends. CDR3 length equals 18 residues. CDR3 bases: TGTGCCAGCAGCCAAGATCCCGAGGACTACTCTGGGGCCAACGTCCTGACTTTC. Protein product: CASSQDPEDYSGANVLTF.

V is TRBV9 and J is TRBJ2-7, with 9 bases that match TRBD1. This CDR3 is built from 15 residues. The germline gives CDR1 SGDLS, CDR2 YYNGEE. With V trimmed by 5 bases and J by 0 bases, 6 bases remained unmatched. The CDR3 sequence: CASSYGQGSSYEQYF. For the CDR3, the DNA is TGTGCCAGCAGTTATGGACAGGGGAGCTCCTACGAGCAGTACTTC.

The V call is TRBV12-3 or TRBV12-4, the J call TRBJ1-2, with TRBD1 as a possible D gene (6 bases). This CDR3 is 13 amino acids long. V was pared by 4 bases and J by 8 bases, with 14 bases between. The CDR3 DNA follows: TGTGCCAGCAGTTACGGACAGCCTCCGGGCTACACCTTC. Protein product: CASSYGQPPGYTF.